This T cell receptor beta chain was profiled in a study of blood T cell repertoires in COVID-19. Study-level information: T cells, B-cell-depleted T cells, or PBMCs supplied cDNA or gDNA.

TCRdb's table, derived via immunoSEQ multiplex PCR, lists solely in-frame clones and lacks some. The data hold a few hundred thousand clones, with roughly 90% observed a single time. Per the germline V gene, CDR1 is KGHSH and CDR2 is LQKENI. The CDR3 is 15 amino acids. V gave up 3 bases and J gave up 2 bases; unmatched junction bases: 5. V gene TRBV18 combines with J gene TRBJ2-5, with 8 positions matching TRBD1. Sample: peripheral blood. The TCR originated in a middle-aged man with acute or convalescent COVID-19. CDR3 nucleotides: TGTGCCAGCTCACCCGACAGGGGTCAGCAAGAGACCCAGTACTTC. Its translation is CASSPDRGQQETQYF.